This TCR beta chain emerged from a study of blood T cell repertoires in COVID-19. Assay used: immunoSEQ multiplex PCR; TCRdb lists only in-frame clones, some missing. The table lists about 48,000 clones, 80% to 90% of them singletons. The material sequenced was peripheral blood. The receptor comes from a human donor in a cohort sampled during active COVID-19. The donor label of this sample is uncertain.

In DNA form, the CDR3 reads TGTGCCAGCAGCCCCAGGGGGGCGGGAGAGACCCAGTACTTC. Translating gives CASSPRGAGETQYF. The chain uses TRBV7-2 and TRBJ2-5; TRBD1 might be the D (7 bases). V lost 5 bases and J lost 4, with 14 bases in between. The germline V gene has CDR1 SGHTA and CDR2 FQGNSA. CDR3 length equals 14 residues.